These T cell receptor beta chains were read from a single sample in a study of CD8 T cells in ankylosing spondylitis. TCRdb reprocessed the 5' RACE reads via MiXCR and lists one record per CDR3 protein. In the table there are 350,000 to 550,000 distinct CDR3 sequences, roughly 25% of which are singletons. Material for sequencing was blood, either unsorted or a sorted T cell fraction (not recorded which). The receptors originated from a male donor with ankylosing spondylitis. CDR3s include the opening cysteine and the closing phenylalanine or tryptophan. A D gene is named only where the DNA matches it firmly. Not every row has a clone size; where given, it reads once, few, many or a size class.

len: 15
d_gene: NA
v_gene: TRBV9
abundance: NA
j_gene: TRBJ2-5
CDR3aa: CASSVAGANPETQYF
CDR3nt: TGTGCCAGCAGCGTAGCTGGGGCGAATCCTGAGACCCAGTACTTC

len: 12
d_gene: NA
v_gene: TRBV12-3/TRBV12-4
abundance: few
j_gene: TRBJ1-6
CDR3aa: CASSFGSSPLHF
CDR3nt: TGTGCCAGCAGTTTTGGGAGTTCACCCCTCCACTTT

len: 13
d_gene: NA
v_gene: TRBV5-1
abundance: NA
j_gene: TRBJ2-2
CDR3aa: CASSPPKIGELFF
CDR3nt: TGCGCCAGCAGCCCCCCTAAGATCGGGGAGCTGTTTTTT

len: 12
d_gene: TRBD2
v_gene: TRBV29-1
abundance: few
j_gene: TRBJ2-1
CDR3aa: CSVGLAGNEQFF
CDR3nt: TGCAGCGTTGGACTAGCGGGAAATGAGCAGTTCTTC

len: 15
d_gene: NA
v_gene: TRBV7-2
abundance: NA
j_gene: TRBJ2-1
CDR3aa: CASSDSGLRQNPSFF
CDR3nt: TGTGCCAGCAGCGACTCTGGGCTTCGACAGAATCCCTCGTTCTTC

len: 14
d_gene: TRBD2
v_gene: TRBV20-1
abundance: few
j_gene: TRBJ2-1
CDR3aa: CSARASGRIHEQFF
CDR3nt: TGCAGTGCTAGGGCTAGCGGGAGGATCCATGAGCAGTTCTTC

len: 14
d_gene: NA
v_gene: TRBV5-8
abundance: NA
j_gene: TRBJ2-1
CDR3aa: CASRAQRRDNEQFF
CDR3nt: TGTGCCAGCCGAGCGCAGCGGAGGGACAATGAGCAGTTCTTC

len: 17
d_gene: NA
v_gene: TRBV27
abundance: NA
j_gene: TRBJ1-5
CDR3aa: CASGEVGTGSSNQPQHF
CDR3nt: TGTGCCAGCGGAGAAGTTGGGACGGGGAGTAGCAATCAGCCCCAGCATTTT

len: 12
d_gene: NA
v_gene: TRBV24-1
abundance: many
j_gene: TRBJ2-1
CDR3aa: CATSDVQGHTFF
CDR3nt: TGTGCCACCAGTGATGTACAGGGTCATACGTTCTTC

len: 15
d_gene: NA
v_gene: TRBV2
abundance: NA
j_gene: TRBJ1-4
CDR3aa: CASRTNRATNEKLFF
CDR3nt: TGTGCCAGCAGGACGAACCGAGCAACTAATGAAAAACTGTTTTTT

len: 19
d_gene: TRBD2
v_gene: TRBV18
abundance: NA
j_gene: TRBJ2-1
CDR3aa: CASSPVGLAGGPSYNEQFF
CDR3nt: TGTGCCAGCTCACCGGTTGGACTAGCGGGAGGGCCTTCCTACAATGAGCAGTTCTTC

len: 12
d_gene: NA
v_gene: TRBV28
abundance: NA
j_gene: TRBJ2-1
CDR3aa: CASSRQYGEQFF
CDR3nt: TGTGCCAGCAGTCGTCAATACGGCGAGCAGTTCTTC

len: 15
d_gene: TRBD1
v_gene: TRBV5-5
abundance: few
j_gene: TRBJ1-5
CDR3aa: CASSLQGIVNQPQHF
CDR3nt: TGTGCCAGCAGTCTACAGGGGATAGTCAATCAGCCCCAGCATTTT

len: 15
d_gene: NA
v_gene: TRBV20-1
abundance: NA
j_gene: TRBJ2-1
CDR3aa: CSARSGQVSYNEQFF
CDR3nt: TGCAGTGCTAGGTCCGGGCAAGTCTCCTACAATGAGCAGTTCTTC

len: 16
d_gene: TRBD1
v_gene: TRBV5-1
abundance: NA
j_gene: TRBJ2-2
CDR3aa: CASTHLRQGPTGELFF
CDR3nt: TGCGCCAGCACCCATTTGCGACAGGGGCCTACCGGGGAGCTGTTTTTT

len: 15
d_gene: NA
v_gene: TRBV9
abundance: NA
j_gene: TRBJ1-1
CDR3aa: CASSVDPSGDTEAFF
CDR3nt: TGTGCCAGCAGCGTAGACCCATCCGGGGACACTGAAGCTTTCTTT

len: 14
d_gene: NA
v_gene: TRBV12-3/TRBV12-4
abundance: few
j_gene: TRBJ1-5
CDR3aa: CASSLATGNQPQHF
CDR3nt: TGTGCCAGCAGTTTAGCGACAGGCAATCAGCCCCAGCATTTT

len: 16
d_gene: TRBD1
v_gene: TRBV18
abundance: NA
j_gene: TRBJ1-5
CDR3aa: CASSPRDGTGDQPQHF
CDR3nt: TGTGCCAGCTCACCACGAGACGGGACAGGGGATCAGCCCCAGCATTTT

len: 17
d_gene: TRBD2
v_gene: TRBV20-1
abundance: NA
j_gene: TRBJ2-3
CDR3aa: CSARDSGRAGGTDTQYF
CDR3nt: TGCAGTGCTAGAGATAGTGGGAGGGCCGGAGGCACAGATACGCAGTATTTT

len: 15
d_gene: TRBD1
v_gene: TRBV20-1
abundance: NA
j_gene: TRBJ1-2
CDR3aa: CSARGGTGSHYGYTF
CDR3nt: TGCAGTGCTAGAGGGGGGACAGGGTCGCACTATGGCTACACCTTC

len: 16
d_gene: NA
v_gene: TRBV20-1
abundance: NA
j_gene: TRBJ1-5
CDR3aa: CSAYHPTSGLNQPQHF
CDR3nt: TGCAGTGCTTACCATCCGACAAGCGGGCTCAATCAGCCCCAGCATTTT

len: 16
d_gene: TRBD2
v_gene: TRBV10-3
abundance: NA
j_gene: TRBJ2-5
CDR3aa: CAISAELAGGLETQYF
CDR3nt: TGTGCCATCAGTGCTGAACTAGCGGGAGGGTTAGAGACCCAGTACTTC

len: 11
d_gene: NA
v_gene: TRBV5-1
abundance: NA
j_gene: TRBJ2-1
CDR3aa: CASSGHNEQFF
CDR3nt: TGCGCCAGCAGCGGACACAATGAGCAGTTCTTC

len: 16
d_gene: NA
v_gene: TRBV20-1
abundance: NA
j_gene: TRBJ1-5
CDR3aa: CSARPGRDLDHQPQHF
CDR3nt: TGCAGTGCTAGGCCGGGACGTGACCTGGACCATCAGCCCCAGCATTTT

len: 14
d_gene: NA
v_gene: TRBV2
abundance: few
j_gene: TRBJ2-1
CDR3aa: CASSVVSPYNEQFF
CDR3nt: TGTGCCAGCAGTGTCGTCTCGCCCTACAATGAGCAGTTCTTC

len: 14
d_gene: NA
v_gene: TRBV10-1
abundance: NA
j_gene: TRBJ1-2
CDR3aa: CASSDGDSVDGYTF
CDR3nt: TGCGCCAGCAGTGACGGGGACTCCGTAGATGGCTACACCTTC

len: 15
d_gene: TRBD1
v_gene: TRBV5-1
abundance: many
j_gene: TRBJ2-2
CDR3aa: CASSLQGPDTGELFF
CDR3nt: TGCGCCAGCAGCTTACAGGGGCCCGACACCGGGGAGCTGTTTTTT

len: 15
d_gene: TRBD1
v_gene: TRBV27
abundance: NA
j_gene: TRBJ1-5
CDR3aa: CASSTRTGGGQPQHF
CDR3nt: TGTGCCAGCAGTACCCGGACAGGGGGCGGACAGCCCCAGCATTTT

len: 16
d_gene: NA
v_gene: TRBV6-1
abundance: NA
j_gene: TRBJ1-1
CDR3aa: CASKPLGQPDIPEAFF
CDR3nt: TGTGCCAGCAAGCCGCTCGGACAACCCGATATCCCTGAAGCTTTCTTT

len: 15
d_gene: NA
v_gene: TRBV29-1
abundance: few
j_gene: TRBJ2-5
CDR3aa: CSVHHRVKISETQYF
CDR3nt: TGCAGCGTTCACCACAGGGTAAAAATTTCGGAGACCCAGTACTTC

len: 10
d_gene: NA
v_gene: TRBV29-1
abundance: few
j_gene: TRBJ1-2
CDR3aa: CSVSAYGYTF
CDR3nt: TGCAGCGTCTCAGCCTATGGCTACACCTTC

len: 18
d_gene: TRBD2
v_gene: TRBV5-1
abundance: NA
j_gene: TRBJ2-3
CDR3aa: CASSFIGTSGRAQDTQYF
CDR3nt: TGCGCCAGCAGCTTTATTGGGACTAGCGGGAGGGCCCAAGATACGCAGTATTTT

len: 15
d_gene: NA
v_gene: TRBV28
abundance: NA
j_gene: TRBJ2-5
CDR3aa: CASSWGGVYQETQYF
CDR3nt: TGTGCCAGCAGTTGGGGTGGGGTATACCAAGAGACCCAGTACTTC

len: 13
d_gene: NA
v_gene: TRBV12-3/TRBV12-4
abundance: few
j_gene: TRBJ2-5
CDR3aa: CASKGTGRETQYF
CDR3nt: TGTGCCAGCAAGGGGACCGGGCGAGAGACCCAGTACTTC

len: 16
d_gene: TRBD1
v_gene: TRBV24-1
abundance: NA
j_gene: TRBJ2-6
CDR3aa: CATSESGTAGANVLTF
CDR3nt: TGTGCCACCAGTGAGTCCGGGACAGCCGGGGCCAACGTCCTGACTTTC

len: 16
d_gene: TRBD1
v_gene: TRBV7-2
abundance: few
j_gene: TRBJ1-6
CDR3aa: CASSLHHRGLNSPLHF
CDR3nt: TGTGCCAGCAGCCTCCATCACAGGGGCTTGAATTCACCCCTCCACTTT

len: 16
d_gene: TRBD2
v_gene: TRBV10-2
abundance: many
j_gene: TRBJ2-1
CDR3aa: CASSHLLAGDFDEQFF
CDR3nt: TGCGCCAGCAGCCATTTGCTAGCGGGAGACTTCGATGAGCAGTTCTTC

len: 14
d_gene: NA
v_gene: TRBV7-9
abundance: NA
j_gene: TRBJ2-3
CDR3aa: CASSPRNSPDTQYF
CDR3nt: TGTGCCAGCAGCCCCCGGAACTCACCAGATACGCAGTATTTT

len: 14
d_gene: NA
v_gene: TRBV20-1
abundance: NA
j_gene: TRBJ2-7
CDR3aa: CSARDRGGPGEQYF
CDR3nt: TGCAGTGCTAGAGATCGGGGAGGTCCAGGCGAGCAGTACTTC

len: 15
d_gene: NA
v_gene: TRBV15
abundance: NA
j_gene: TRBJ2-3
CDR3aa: CATSRFRDLSDTQYF
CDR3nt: TGTGCCACCAGCAGGTTCCGGGATCTTTCAGATACGCAGTATTTT

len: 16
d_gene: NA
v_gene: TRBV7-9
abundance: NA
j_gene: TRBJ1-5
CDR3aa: CASSHLVGGDNQPQHF
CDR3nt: TGTGCCAGCAGTCATCTAGTCGGGGGGGATAATCAGCCCCAGCATTTT

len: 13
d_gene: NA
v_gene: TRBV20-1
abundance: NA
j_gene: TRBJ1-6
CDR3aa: CSGREVDNSPLHF
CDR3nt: TGCAGTGGCAGGGAAGTAGATAATTCACCCCTCCACTTT

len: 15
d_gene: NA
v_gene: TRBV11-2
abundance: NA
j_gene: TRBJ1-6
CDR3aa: CASSRGGGYNSPLHF
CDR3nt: TGTGCCAGCAGCCGGGGGGGGGGTTATAATTCACCCCTCCACTTT

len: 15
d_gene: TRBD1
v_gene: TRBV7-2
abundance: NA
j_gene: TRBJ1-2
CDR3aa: CASSPDRGRSAGYTF
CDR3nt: TGTGCCAGCAGCCCTGACAGGGGGCGTAGTGCTGGCTACACCTTC

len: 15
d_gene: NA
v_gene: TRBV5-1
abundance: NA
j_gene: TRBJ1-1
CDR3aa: CASSLGAGGRTEAFF
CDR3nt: TGCGCCAGCAGCTTAGGGGCTGGTGGGCGAACTGAAGCTTTCTTT

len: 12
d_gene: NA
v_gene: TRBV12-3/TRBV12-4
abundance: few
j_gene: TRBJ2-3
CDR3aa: CASSLTPRTQYF
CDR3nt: TGTGCCAGCAGTTTGACTCCCAGGACGCAGTATTTT

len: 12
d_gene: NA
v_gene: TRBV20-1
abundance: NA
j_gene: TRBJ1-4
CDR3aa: CSASGFNEKLFF
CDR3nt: TGCAGTGCTTCAGGGTTTAATGAAAAACTGTTTTTT

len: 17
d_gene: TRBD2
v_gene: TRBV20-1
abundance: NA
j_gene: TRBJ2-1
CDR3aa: CSARGSGTSGSWDEQFF
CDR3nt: TGCAGTGCTAGAGGGTCGGGGACTAGCGGGAGTTGGGATGAGCAGTTCTTC

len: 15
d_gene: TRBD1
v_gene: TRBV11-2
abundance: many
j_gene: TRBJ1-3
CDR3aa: CASSLGGYSGNTIYF
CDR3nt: TGTGCCAGCAGCCTAGGGGGCTACTCTGGAAACACCATATATTTT

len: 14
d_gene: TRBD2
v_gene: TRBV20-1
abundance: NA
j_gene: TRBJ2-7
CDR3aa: CSARASGRSYEQYF
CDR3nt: TGCAGTGCTAGAGCTAGCGGGAGGTCCTACGAGCAGTACTTC

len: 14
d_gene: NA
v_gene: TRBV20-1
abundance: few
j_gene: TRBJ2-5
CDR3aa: CSALRRDPKETQYF
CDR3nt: TGCAGTGCCCTTCGACGGGACCCAAAGGAGACCCAGTACTTC

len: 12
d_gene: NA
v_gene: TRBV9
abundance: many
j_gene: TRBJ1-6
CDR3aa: CASSTPGSPLHF
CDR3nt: TGTGCCAGCAGCACTCCGGGGTCACCCCTCCACTTT